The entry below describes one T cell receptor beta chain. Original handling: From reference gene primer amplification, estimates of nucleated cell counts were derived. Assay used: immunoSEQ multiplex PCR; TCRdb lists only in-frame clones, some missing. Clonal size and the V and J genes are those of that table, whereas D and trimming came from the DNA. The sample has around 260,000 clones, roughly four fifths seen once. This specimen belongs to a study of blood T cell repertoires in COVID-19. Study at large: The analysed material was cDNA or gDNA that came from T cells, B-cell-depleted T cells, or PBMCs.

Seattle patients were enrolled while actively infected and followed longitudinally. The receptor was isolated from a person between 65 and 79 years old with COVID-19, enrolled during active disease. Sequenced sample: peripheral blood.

This chain's CDR3 is CASSYSTIETGGSIGELFF. In nucleotides, the CDR3 is TGTGCCAGCAGTTACTCGACGATTGAAACAGGGGGCTCTATCGGGGAGCTGTTTTTT. The chain links TRBV6-2 or TRBV6-3 to TRBJ2-2, with 9 bases identical to TRBD1. V shed 0 bases, J shed 7 bases, and the junction held 15 bases outside the gene matches. CDR3 length: 19 residues. Germline V lookup: CDR1 MNHEY, CDR2 SVGEGT.